Sequencing of this T cell receptor beta chain was carried out in a study of spatial heterogeneity in lung cancer. This clonotype was counted many times. Antigen: not known. MiXCR, run by TCRdb on the 5' RACE reads, gives a single entry per CDR3 protein. The table shows about 23,000 distinct CDR3 sequences, with more than 4.5% occurring only once. Per the germline V gene, CDR1 is DFQATT and CDR2 is SNEGSKA (reference sequence). J gave up 4 bases and V 4 bases, and 9 bases lay outside the gene matches. The CDR3 extends over 15 amino acids. Time point reported: sample taken at primary tumor resection. Samples were donated by 72 untreated early-stage non-small cell lung cancer patients. Whole RNA was taken from tumor, nontumor lung or frozen PBMC; it was then sequenced unsorted. Notes on the study in general: Counts for ubiquitous and regional expanded TCRs went along with ubiquitous and regional nonsynonymous mutations, respectively. Intratumoral expanded alpha and beta TCR counts were found to track tumor mutation counts.

The TCR comes from a male donor with early-stage non-small cell lung cancer. The sample in question was lung tumor tissue, obtained at surgery. The rearrangement uses TRBV20-1 and TRBJ2-1; TRBD1 matches at 8 bases. The CDR3 DNA reads TGCAGTGCTAAGCCCGGGACAGGCGTATACAATGAGCAGTTCTTC. Protein product: CSAKPGTGVYNEQFF.